Sequencing of this TCR beta chain was carried out in a study of T cell responses to AZD1222 COVID-19 vaccine. Study-wide findings and caveats: In a largely white British group with more females than males, clonal diversity was possibly underestimated. When two AZD1222 doses had been given, Spike-specific TCR breadth and depth rose. Regions left unmutated in variants are reportedly the target of nearly half of spike-specific TCRs. Distributed over spike, vaccine-associated CD4 TCRs predominated at 160-218 and 743-854.

Comments on this clone: Its antigen is unknown.

Germline V CDR1 and CDR2: SNHLY, FYNNEI. V was clipped by 8 bases and J by 10 bases; unmatched bases: 11. The CDR3 contains 15 residues. Using immunoSEQ multiplex PCR, the repertoire was profiled, and TCRdb retains in-frame clones only, with some absent. The sample holds some 150,000 clones, approximately 88% seen once. This clonotype was sampled from an adult in good health. This sequence joins TRBV2 and TRBJ2-3; 14 bases align to TRBD2. The sequenced sample was peripheral blood, obtained on day 0 of MenACWY control vaccination. The CDR3 region is CASLSPGLAGEAQYF. In DNA, the CDR3 is TGTGCCAGCTTATCCCCGGGACTAGCGGGGGAAGCGCAGTATTTT. The full variable domain, rest sourced from reference TRBV2 and TRBJ2-3, is EPEVTQTPSHQVTQMGQEVILRCVPISNHLYFYWYRQILGQKVEFLVSFYNNEISEKSEIFDDQFSVERPDGSNFTLKIRSTKLEDSAMYFCASLSPGLAGEAQYFGPGTRLTVL.